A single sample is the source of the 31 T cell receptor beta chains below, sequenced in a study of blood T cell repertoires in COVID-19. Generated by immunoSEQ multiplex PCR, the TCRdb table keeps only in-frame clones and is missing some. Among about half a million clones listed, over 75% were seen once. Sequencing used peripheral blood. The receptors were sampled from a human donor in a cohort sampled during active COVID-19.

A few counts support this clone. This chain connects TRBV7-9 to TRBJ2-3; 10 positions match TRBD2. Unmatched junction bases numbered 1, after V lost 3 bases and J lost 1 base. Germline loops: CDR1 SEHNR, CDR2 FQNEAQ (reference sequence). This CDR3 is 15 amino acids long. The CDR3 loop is CASSFGLAGTDTQYF. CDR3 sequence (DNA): TGTGCCAGCAGCTTTGGACTAGCGGGCACAGATACGCAGTATTTT.

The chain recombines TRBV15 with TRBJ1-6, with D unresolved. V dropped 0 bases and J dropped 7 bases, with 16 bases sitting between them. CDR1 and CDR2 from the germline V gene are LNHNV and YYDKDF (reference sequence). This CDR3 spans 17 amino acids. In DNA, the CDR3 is TGTGCCACCAGCAGAGACCAGGCTCAATCGGCCAATTCACCCCTCCACTTT. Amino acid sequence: CATSRDQAQSANSPLHF.

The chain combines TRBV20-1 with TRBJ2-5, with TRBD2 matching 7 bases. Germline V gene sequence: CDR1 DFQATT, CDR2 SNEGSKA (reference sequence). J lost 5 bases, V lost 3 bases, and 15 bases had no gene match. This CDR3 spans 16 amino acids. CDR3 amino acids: CSASQPPWRERETQYF. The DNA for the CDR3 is TGCAGTGCTAGTCAACCCCCCTGGCGGGAGAGGGAGACCCAGTACTTC.

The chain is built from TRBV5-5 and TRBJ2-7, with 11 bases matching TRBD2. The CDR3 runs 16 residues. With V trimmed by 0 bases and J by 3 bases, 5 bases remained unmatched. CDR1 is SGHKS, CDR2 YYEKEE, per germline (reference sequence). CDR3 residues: CASSLVATSGIYEQYF. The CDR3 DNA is TGTGCCAGCAGCTTGGTCGCGACTAGCGGGATCTACGAGCAGTACTTC.

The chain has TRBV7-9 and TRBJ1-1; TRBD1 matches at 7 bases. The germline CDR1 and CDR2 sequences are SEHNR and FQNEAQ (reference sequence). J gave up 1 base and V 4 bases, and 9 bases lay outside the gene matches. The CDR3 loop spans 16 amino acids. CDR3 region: CASSSLQQGSNTEAFF. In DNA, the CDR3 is TGTGCCAGCAGCTCACTTCAACAGGGGTCGAACACTGAAGCTTTCTTT.

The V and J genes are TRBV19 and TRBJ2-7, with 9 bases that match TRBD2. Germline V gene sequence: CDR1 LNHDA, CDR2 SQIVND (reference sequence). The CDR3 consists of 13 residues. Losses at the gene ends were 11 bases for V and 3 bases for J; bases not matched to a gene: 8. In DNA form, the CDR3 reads TGTGCCTCTAGGCTAGCGGGGCGCTACGAGCAGTACTTC. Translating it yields CASRLAGRYEQYF.

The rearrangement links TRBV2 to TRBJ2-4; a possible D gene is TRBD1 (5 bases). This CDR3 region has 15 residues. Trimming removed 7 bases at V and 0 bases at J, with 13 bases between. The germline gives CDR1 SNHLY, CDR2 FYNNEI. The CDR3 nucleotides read TGTGCCAGCACCTTACAGGTTCTAGCCAAAAACATTCAGTACTTC. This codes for CASTLQVLAKNIQYF.

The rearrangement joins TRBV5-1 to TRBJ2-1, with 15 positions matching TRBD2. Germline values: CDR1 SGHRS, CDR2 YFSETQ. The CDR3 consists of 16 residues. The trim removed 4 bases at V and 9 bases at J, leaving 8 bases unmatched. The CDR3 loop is CASSPGTSGRLVEQFF. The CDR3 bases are TGCGCCAGCAGCCCCGGGACTAGCGGGAGGTTAGTTGAGCAGTTCTTC.

This CDR3 is CASSRVPGSDEQFF. The CDR3 nucleotides read TGCGCCAGCAGCCGAGTTCCGGGGTCGGATGAGCAGTTCTTC. This chain connects TRBV5-1 to TRBJ2-1; D perhaps matches TRBD2 (5 bases). Germline V gene sequence: CDR1 SGHRS, CDR2 YFSETQ. V lost 4 bases and J 8 bases, leaving 16 bases between the germline ends. The CDR3 runs to 14 residues.

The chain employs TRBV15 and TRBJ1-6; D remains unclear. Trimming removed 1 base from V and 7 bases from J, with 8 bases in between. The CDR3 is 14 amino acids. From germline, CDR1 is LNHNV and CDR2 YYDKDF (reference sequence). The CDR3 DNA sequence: TGTGCCACCAGCAGAGTGGGCCTAAATTCACCCCTCCACTTT. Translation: CATSRVGLNSPLHF.

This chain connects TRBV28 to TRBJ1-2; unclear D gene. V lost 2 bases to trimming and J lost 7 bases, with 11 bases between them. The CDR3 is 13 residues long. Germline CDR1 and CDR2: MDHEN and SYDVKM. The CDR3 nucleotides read TGTGCCAGCAGTTTACAGGCGCCGCGTGGCTACACCTTC. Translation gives CASSLQAPRGYTF.

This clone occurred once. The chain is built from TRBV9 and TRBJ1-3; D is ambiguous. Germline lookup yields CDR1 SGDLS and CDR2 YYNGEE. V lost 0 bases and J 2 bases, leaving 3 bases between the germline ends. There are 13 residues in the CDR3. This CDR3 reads CASSVVTGNTIYF. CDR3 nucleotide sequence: TGTGCCAGCAGCGTAGTTACTGGAAACACCATATATTTT.

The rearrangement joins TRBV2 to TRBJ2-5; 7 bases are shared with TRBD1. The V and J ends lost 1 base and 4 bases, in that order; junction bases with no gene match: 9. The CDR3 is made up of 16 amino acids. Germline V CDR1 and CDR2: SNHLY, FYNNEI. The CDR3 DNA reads TGTGCCAGCAGTGAAGGTTGGCAGGGGGTGGGAGAGACCCAGTACTTC. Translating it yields CASSEGWQGVGETQYF.

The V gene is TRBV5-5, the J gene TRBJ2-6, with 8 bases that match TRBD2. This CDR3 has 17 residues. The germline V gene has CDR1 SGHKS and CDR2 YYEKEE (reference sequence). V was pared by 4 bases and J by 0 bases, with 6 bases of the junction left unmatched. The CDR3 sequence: CASSPLAGNSGANVLTF. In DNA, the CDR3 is TGTGCCAGCAGCCCCCTAGCGGGTAACTCTGGGGCCAACGTCCTGACTTTC.

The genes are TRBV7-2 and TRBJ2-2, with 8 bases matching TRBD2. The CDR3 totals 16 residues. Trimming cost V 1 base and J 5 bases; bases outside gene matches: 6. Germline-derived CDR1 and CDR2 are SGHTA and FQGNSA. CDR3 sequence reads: CASSLVPGGGTGELFF. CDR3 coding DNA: TGTGCCAGCAGCTTAGTGCCGGGAGGGGGGACCGGGGAGCTGTTTTTT.

The CDR3 is CASSPTGSRYEQYF. In DNA, the CDR3 is TGTGCCAGCTCACCGACCGGGTCACGTTACGAGCAGTACTTC. This sequence joins TRBV18 and TRBJ2-7; D remains unclear. Looked up from germline, CDR1 is KGHSH and CDR2 is LQKENI. This CDR3 contains 14 residues. Trimming removed 3 bases from V and 4 bases from J, with 13 bases in between. Drawing the rest from reference TRBV18 and TRBJ2-7, the complete variable domain is NAGVMQNPRHLVRRRGQEARLRCSPMKGHSHVYWYRQLPEEGLKFMVYLQKENIIDESGMPKERFSAEFPKEGPSILRIQQVVRGDSAAYFCASSPTGSRYEQYFGPGTRLTVT.

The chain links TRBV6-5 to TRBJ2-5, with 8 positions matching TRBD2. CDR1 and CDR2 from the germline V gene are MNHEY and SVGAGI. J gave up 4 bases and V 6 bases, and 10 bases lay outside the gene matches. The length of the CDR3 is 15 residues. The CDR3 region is CASSHGAGVGETQYF. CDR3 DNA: TGTGCCAGCAGCCATGGAGCGGGAGTGGGAGAGACCCAGTACTTC.

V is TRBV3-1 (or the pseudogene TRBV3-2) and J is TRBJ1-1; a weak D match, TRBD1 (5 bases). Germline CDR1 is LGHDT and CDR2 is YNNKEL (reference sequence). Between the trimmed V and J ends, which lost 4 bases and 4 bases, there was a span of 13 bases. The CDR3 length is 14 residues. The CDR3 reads CASSLNGRGTEAFF. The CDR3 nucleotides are TGTGCCAGCAGCCTAAATGGGAGGGGCACTGAAGCTTTCTTT.

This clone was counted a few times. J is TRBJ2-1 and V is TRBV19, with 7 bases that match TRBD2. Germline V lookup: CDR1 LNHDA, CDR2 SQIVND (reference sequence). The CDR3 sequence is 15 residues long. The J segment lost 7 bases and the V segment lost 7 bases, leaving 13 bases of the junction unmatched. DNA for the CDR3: TGTGCCAGTACGACCTGGGGGGGATTTGGTAATGAGCAGTTCTTC. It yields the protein CASTTWGGFGNEQFF.

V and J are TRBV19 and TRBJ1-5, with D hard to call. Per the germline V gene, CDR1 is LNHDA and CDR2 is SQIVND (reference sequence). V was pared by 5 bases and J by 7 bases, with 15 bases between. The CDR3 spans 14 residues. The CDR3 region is CASSPSGVSQPQHF. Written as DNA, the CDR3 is TGTGCCAGTAGTCCGAGCGGGGTTAGCCAGCCCCAGCATTTT.

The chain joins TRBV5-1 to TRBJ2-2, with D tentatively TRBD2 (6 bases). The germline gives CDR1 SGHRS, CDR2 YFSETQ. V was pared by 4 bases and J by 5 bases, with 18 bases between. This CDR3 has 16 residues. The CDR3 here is CASSRTTMGPTGELFF. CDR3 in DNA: TGCGCCAGCAGCCGGACTACTATGGGGCCGACCGGGGAGCTGTTTTTT.

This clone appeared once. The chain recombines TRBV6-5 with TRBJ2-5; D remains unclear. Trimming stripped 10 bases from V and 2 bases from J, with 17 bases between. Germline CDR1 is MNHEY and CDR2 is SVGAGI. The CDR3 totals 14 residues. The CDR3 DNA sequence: TGTGCCACTCAAAAACTTCAGGCTCAAGAGACCCAGTACTTC. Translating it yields CATQKLQAQETQYF.

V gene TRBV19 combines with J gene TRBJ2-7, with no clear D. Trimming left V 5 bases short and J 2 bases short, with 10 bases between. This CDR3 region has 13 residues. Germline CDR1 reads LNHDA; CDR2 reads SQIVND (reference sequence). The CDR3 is CASSPQDPYEQYF. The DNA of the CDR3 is TGTGCCAGTAGTCCCCAGGATCCCTACGAGCAGTACTTC.

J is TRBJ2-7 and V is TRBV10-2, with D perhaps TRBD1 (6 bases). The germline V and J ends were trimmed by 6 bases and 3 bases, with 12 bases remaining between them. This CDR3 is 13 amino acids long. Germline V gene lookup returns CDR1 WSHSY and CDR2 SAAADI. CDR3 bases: TGCGCCAGCAGCTCCGGGACACTCTACGAGCAGTACTTC. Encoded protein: CASSSGTLYEQYF.

CDR3 protein: CATSPPAGAYEQYF. In DNA, the CDR3 is TGTGCCACCAGCCCGCCCGCAGGGGCCTACGAGCAGTACTTC. This rearrangement joins TRBV15 to TRBJ2-7; D is perhaps TRBD1 (6 bases). The CDR3 is 14 amino acids. From germline, CDR1 is LNHNV and CDR2 YYDKDF (reference sequence). V lost 5 bases, J lost 2 bases, and 13 bases lay in between.

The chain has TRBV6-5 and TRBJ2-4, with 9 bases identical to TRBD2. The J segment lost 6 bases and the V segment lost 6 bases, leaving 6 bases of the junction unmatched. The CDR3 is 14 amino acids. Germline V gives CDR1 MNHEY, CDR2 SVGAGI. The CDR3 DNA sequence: TGTGCCAGCAGACTCGGACTAGCGCTAAACATTCAGTACTTC. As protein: CASRLGLALNIQYF.

The CDR3: CASSFRGDPYNEQFF. CDR3 bases: TGCGCCAGCAGCTTCAGGGGAGATCCCTACAATGAGCAGTTCTTC. The rearrangement joins TRBV5-1 to TRBJ2-1; maybe TRBD1 (6 bases). Trimming pared 2 bases from V and 2 bases from J, leaving 11 bases between. From germline, CDR1 is SGHRS and CDR2 YFSETQ. The CDR3 is 15 amino acids.

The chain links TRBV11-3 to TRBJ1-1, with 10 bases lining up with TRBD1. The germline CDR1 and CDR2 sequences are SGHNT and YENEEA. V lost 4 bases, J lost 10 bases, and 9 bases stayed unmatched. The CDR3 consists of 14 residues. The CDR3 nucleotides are TGTGCCAGCAGCTCATCCGGGACAGGGGTCGGAGCTTTCTTT. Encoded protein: CASSSSGTGVGAFF. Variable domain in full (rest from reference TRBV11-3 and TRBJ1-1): EAGVVQSPRYKIIEKKQPVAFWCNPISGHNTLYWYLQNLGQGPELLIRYENEEAVDDSQLPKDRFSAERLKGVDSTLKIQPAELGDSAVYLCASSSSGTGVGAFFGQGTRLTVV.

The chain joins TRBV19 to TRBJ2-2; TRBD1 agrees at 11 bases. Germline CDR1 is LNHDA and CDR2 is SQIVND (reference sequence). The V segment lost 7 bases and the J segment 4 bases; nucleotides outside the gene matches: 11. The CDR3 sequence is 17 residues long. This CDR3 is CASTPRGQGVRTGELFF. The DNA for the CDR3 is TGTGCCAGTACCCCAAGGGGACAGGGGGTTCGCACCGGGGAGCTGTTTTTT. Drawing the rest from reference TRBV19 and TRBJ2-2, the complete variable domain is DGGITQSPKYLFRKEGQNVTLSCEQNLNHDAMYWYRQDPGQGLRLIYYSQIVNDFQKGDIAEGYSVSREKKESFPLTVTSAQKNPTAFYLCASTPRGQGVRTGELFFGEGSRLTVL.

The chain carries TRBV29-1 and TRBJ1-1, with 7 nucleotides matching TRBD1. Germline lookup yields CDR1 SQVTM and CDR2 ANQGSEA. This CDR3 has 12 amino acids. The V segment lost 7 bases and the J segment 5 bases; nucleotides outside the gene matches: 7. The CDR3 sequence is CSGNTGETEAFF. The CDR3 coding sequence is TGCAGCGGTAACACAGGGGAGACTGAAGCTTTCTTT.

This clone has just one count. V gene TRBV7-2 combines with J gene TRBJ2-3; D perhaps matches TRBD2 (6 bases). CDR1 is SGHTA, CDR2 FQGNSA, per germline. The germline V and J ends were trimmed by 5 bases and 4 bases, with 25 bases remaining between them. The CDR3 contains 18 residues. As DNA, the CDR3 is TGTGCCAGCAGCCCCCCCGCTGGAGGGAGAGTGAAGGCAGATACGCAGTATTTT. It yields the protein CASSPPAGGRVKADTQYF.